The entry below describes one TCR beta chain. Its cognate antigen is unknown. This sample was taken from a study of T cell responses to AZD1222 COVID-19 vaccine. Study-level findings and limits: Repertoires were collected only later (after the peak T cell response had occurred).

V was clipped by 7 bases and J by 1 base, with 10 bases between them. The CDR3 loop spans 13 amino acids. Generated by immunoSEQ multiplex PCR, the TCRdb table keeps only in-frame clones and is missing some. Here the sample spans some 66,000 clones, 80% to 90% being singletons. This material consisted of peripheral blood, taken 28 days after the second AZD1222 dose. The receptor was isolated from an adult who received the AZD1222 COVID-19 vaccine. The chain uses TRBV12-3 or TRBV12-4 and TRBJ1-1; D gene unclear. This CDR3 is CASIWGENTEAFF. The CDR3 bases are TGTGCCAGCATTTGGGGAGAGAACACTGAAGCTTTCTTT.